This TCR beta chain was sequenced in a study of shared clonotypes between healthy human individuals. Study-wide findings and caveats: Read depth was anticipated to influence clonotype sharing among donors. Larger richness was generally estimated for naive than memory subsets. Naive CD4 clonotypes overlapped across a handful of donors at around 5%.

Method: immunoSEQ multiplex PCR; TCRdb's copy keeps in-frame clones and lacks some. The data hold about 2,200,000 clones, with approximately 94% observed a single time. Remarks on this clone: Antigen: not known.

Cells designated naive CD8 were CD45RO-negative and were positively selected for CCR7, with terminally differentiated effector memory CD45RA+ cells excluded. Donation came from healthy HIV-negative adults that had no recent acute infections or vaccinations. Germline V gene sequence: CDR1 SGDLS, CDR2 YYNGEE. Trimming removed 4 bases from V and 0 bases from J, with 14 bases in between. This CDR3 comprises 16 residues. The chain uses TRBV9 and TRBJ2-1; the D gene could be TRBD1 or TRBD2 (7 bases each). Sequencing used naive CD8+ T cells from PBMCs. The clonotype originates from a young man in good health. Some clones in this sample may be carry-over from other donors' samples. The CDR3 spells CASSNRGGASYNEQFF. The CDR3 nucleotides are TGTGCCAGCAGCAACAGGGGAGGGGCCTCCTACAATGAGCAGTTCTTC.